The 3 T cell receptor beta chains presented below share a single source sample, sequenced in a study of cytomegalovirus exposure and HLA in healthy donors. PCR involved 60 Vbeta and 13 Jbeta primers. TCRdb keeps only in-frame clones here, not all; method: immunoSEQ multiplex PCR. The sample carries more than 100,000 clones, over 60% recorded once. Sequenced material: PBMCs. Receptors originate from a woman in her thirties or forties in good health and CMV-seropositive.

This clone was detected a few times. CDR3 sequence: CASTSGRTFSGANVLTF. The CDR3 DNA follows: TGTGCCAGCACTAGCGGGAGGACTTTCTCTGGGGCCAACGTCCTGACTTTC. The chain links TRBV19 to TRBJ2-6, with TRBD2 matching 12 bases. Germline V CDR1 and CDR2: LNHDA, SQIVND (reference sequence). This CDR3 region has 17 residues. The V segment lost 9 bases and the J segment 0 bases; nucleotides outside the gene matches: 6.

The sample holds one count of this clone. The J gene is TRBJ2-2, the V gene TRBV7-2, with D maybe TRBD1 (6 bases). The germline CDR1 and CDR2 sequences are SGHTA and FQGNSA. There are 16 residues in the CDR3. V lost 0 bases, J lost 5 bases, and 13 bases lay in between. The CDR3 nucleotides read TGTGCCAGCAGCTTAGCGGCCGGACAGTCGACCGGGGAGCTGTTTTTT. The encoded protein is CASSLAAGQSTGELFF.

V gene TRBV28 combines with J gene TRBJ1-5; the D is unclear. The CDR3 is 13 residues long. Trimming took off 3 bases at V and 11 bases at J, with 14 bases between the two ends. Germline V CDR1 and CDR2: MDHEN, SYDVKM. CDR3 DNA sequence: TGTGCCAGCAGTTTCGCCGGGGTAGAGACCCAGCATTTT. This encodes CASSFAGVETQHF.